This T cell receptor beta chain stems from a study of response to subunit inactivated influenza vaccine (dated 2018 in TCRdb). About the full investigation: Deep quantitative profiling of the T cell receptor repertoire was used in the study to follow responses to a trivalent subunit inactivated influenza vaccine. The full study reports these points: According to the authors, only a limited number of new T cells may be recruited by each seasonal influenza vaccination.

Its CDR3 holds 13 amino acids, cysteine through phenylalanine. Only the CDR3 DNA is retained, 39 bases long and in frame from the first base. V sheds 6 bases and J sheds 3 bases, leaving 12 bases between their ends. CDR1 and CDR2, per the germline V gene (reference sequence), are MNHNY and SVGAGI. Taken with the paper, the label for time point translates to: more than 35 days after influenza vaccine administration. The library was built by means of RT-PCR. Sequencing instrument: Illumina HiSeq 2500. TCRdb reprocessed the public reads (quality trimming at Q25 with fastp, clone calling with MiXCR) and kept in-frame beta chains. Here each entry gathers all rows of one CDR3 protein and keeps the most common genes and DNA. For this sample the table gives about 530,000 distinct CDR3 sequences, of which under 15% were detected only once. Around 12% of the sample comes from the top ten. This clonotype was observed a handful of times. Its target antigen remains unknown. Base qualities are not at hand, and no much larger clone is one base apart.

This TCR was recovered from a man aged 50-60 years who received an inactivated influenza vaccine. Donor details come from another sample of the same person, matched by shared clones. The sequence is built from TRBV6-6 and TRBJ2-7; a weak D assignment points to TRBD2 (6 bases agree). The sequenced sample was PBMCs from blood, obtained 40 to 50 days after vaccination. For the CDR3, the sequence is CASSETRNYEQYF. Here is the DNA: TGTGCCAGCAGCGAGACTAGAAACTACGAGCAGTACTTC.